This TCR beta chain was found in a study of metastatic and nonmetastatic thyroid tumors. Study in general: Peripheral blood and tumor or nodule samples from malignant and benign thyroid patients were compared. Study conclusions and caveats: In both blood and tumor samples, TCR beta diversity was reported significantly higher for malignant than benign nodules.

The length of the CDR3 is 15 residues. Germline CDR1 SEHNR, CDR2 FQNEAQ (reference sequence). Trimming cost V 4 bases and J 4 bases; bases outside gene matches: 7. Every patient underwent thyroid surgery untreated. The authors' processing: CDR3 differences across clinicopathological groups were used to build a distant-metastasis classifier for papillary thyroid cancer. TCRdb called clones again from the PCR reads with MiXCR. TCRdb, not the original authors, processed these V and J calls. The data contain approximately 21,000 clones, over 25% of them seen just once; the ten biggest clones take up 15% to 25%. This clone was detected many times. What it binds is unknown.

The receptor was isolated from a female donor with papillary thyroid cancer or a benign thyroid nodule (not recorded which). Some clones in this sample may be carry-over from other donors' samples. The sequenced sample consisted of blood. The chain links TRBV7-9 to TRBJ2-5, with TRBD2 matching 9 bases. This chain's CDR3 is CASSSTGTSRETQYF. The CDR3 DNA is TGTGCCAGCAGCTCCACCGGGACTAGCAGAGAGACCCAGTACTTC.